This T cell receptor beta chain derives from a study of blood T cells in healthy people across ages. The study's findings and limits: Because sorting was not performed, PBMCs prevented conclusive naive versus antigen-experienced comparison. It was held that diversity estimates obtained from one million T cells represented underestimates.

A second PCR of roughly 7 to 11 cycles used a sample-barcoded 5' primer and a J-beta primer mix. Every cDNA molecule carried a tag from a template-switch adaptor bearing 12 random nucleotides. TCRdb re-called the 5' RACE reads through MiXCR, storing one row per CDR3 protein. Among fewer than 700,000 distinct CDR3 sequences, around 43% were seen once, and the ten largest hold 25% to 35%. Notes on this clonotype: The antigen remains undetermined.

V was shortened by 3 bases and J by 8 bases, with 14 bases between the two germline ends. Germline V lookup: CDR1 MNHNS, CDR2 SASEGT. CDR3 length: 14 residues. Each donor's blood draw was ten milliliters of peripheral blood. Sample: blood. The TCR was taken from a man older than 75 in good health. This chain links TRBV6-1 with TRBJ2-1; D is perhaps TRBD1 (6 bases). CDR3 region: CASSDPQGWDEQFF. CDR3 bases: TGTGCCAGCAGTGATCCGCAGGGGTGGGATGAGCAGTTCTTC.